These 18 T cell receptor beta chains were sequenced from one sample in a study of cytomegalovirus exposure and HLA in healthy donors. A multiplex PCR was run with 60 Vbeta primers and 13 Jbeta primers. Sequenced by immunoSEQ multiplex PCR; TCRdb stores in-frame clones only, minus some. The data contain roughly 66,000 clones, 70% to 80% of them singletons. Input material: PBMCs. These receptors all stem from a man aged 45 to 65 in good health and CMV-seronegative.

This chain joins TRBV19 and TRBJ2-1; TRBD1 matches 7 bases. Looked up from germline, CDR1 is LNHDA and CDR2 is SQIVND (reference sequence). There are 16 residues in the CDR3. The V gene end was trimmed by 7 bases and the J gene end by 0 bases; junction bases not matched to a gene: 9. The CDR3 reads CASISTGTASYNEQFF. In DNA, the CDR3 is TGTGCCAGTATATCAACCGGGACAGCCTCCTACAATGAGCAGTTCTTC.

The rearrangement uses TRBV27 and TRBJ1-5; D is possibly TRBD1 (6 bases). V lost 6 bases to trimming and J lost 2 bases, with 14 bases between them. In germline, CDR1 is MNHEY, CDR2 SMNVEV (reference sequence). The CDR3 loop spans 15 amino acids. In nucleotides, the CDR3 is TGTGCCAGCAGCGCACAGGGTTCGGGCAATCAGCCCCAGCATTTT. It encodes CASSAQGSGNQPQHF.

This clone is medium-sized (0.01 to 0.1%) within its sample. The CDR3 spells CASSPALGDVVFF. The CDR3, as DNA: TGTGCCAGCAGCCCCGCCCTCGGGGATGTGGTGTTTTTT. The rearrangement joins TRBV7-9 to TRBJ1-4; D ambiguous. There are 13 residues in the CDR3. CDR1 and CDR2 from the germline V gene are SEHNR and FQNEAQ (reference sequence). V lost 5 bases and J 15 bases, leaving 19 bases between the germline ends. Full variable domain (remainder filled in from reference TRBV7-9 and TRBJ1-4): DTGVSQNPRHKITKRGQNVTFRCDPISEHNRLYWYRQTLGQGPEFLTYFQNEAQLEKSRLLSDRFSAERPKGSFSTLEIQRTEQGDSAMYLCASSPALGDVVFFGSGTQLSVL.

The J gene is TRBJ2-7, the V gene TRBV27; 8 nucleotides match TRBD2. The junction had 12 bases not matched to a gene; V was cut back by 5 bases and J by 6 bases. The CDR3 extends over 15 amino acids. Per germline, CDR1 MNHEY and CDR2 SMNVEV (reference sequence). The CDR3 loop is CASSLVPGGRGEQYF. The CDR3 DNA follows: TGTGCCAGCAGTCTCGTCCCGGGAGGGCGGGGCGAGCAGTACTTC.

The V call is TRBV2, the J call TRBJ2-3, with TRBD2 identical over 10 bases. CDR3 size: 16 residues. Germline CDR1 is SNHLY and CDR2 is FYNNEI. The junction had 4 bases not matched to a gene; V was cut back by 2 bases and J by 2 bases. CDR3 DNA sequence: TGTGCCAGCAGTGAAAGAGCGGGAGGGCTCACAGATACGCAGTATTTT. Its protein product is CASSERAGGLTDTQYF. The whole variable domain, remainder taken from reference TRBV2 and TRBJ2-3, is EPEVTQTPSHQVTQMGQEVILRCVPISNHLYFYWYRQILGQKVEFLVSFYNNEISEKSEIFDDQFSVERPDGSNFTLKIRSTKLEDSAMYFCASSERAGGLTDTQYFGPGTRLTVL.

This clone has only one observation. The rearrangement links TRBV29-1 to TRBJ2-1; 9 nucleotides align to TRBD1. J was trimmed by 6 bases and V by 4 bases; bases with no gene match: 7. Germline CDR1 and CDR2: SQVTM and ANQGSEA. This CDR3 has 14 residues. CDR3 nucleotide sequence: TGCAGCGTTGGTGGGGACAGGGACTCCAATGAGCAGTTCTTC. Protein: CSVGGDRDSNEQFF.

There are a few counts of this clone. The gene calls are TRBV5-1 and TRBJ2-1; possible D gene TRBD1, 5 bases. Trimming removed 0 bases at V and 8 bases at J, with 15 bases between. There are 15 residues in the CDR3. CDR1 is SGHRS, CDR2 YFSETQ, per germline. DNA of the CDR3: TGCGCCAGCAGCTTGGAACAGGCCCGGATTCATGAGCAGTTCTTC. Translating it yields CASSLEQARIHEQFF.

The CDR3 here is CASSLQGRGRDTQYF. CDR3 bases: TGCGCCAGCAGCTTGCAGGGGAGAGGGAGAGATACGCAGTATTTT. This chain joins TRBV5-1 and TRBJ2-3; a possible D gene is TRBD1 (6 bases). CDR1 is SGHRS and CDR2 is YFSETQ in the germline V gene. V was cut by 1 base and J by 5 bases, with 14 bases left in between. This CDR3 is 15 amino acids long.

J is TRBJ1-2 and V is TRBV28; TRBD1 agrees at 11 bases. The CDR3 extends over 14 amino acids. The germline CDR1 and CDR2 sequences are MDHEN and SYDVKM. J was trimmed by 6 bases and V by 9 bases; bases with no gene match: 9. Here the CDR3 DNA reads TGTGCCAGTGCCGGAGGGACAGGGGGTAATGGCTACACCTTC. It encodes CASAGGTGGNGYTF.

The chain employs TRBV11-2 and TRBJ1-4, with a possible D match to TRBD1 (5 bases). The V end lost 2 bases, the J end lost 8 bases, and 9 bases lay between the germline ends. This CDR3 has 13 residues. The germline gives CDR1 SGHAT, CDR2 FQNNGV. CDR3 nucleotides: TGTGCCAGCAGCTTATGGGCAGGGGAAAAACTGTTTTTT. Translation: CASSLWAGEKLFF.

The chain couples TRBV6-5 to TRBJ2-1; 7 nucleotides align to TRBD2. Losses at the gene ends were 0 bases for V and 4 bases for J; bases not matched to a gene: 6. This CDR3 comprises 16 residues. Looked up from germline, CDR1 is MNHEY and CDR2 is SVGAGI. The CDR3 reads CASSYSGAGVYNEQFF. CDR3 coding DNA: TGTGCCAGCAGTTACTCTGGGGCGGGGGTTTACAATGAGCAGTTCTTC.

V usage is TRBV10-3 and J usage is TRBJ2-5; 7 nucleotides align to TRBD2. This CDR3 is 14 amino acids long. Germline-derived CDR1 and CDR2 are ENHRY and SYGVKD. V dropped 6 bases and J dropped 5; count of bases not matched to a gene: 9. CDR3 in DNA: TGTGCCATCAGATCGGGGGGTCGAGGGGAGACCCAGTACTTC. Translation gives CAIRSGGRGETQYF.

This rearrangement joins TRBV5-4 to TRBJ1-1; D unresolved. Germline values: CDR1 SGHNT, CDR2 YYREEE (reference sequence). V was cut by 4 bases and J by 2 bases, with 15 bases left in between. The CDR3 consists of 15 residues. As DNA, the CDR3 is TGTGCCAGCAGCGCCGAAGGCCACAGTAACACTGAAGCTTTCTTT. Its protein product is CASSAEGHSNTEAFF.

The chain couples TRBV10-3 to TRBJ2-1; 9 positions agree with TRBD1. J was trimmed by 12 bases and V by 4 bases; bases with no gene match: 4. CDR1 and CDR2 (germline): ENHRY, SYGVKD. CDR3 length: 12 amino acids. The CDR3 DNA sequence: TGTGCCATCAGTGGGACAGGGGTTGGGCAGTTCTTC. Encoded protein: CAISGTGVGQFF.

The gene calls are TRBV5-6 and TRBJ2-7; a possible D gene is TRBD1 (5 bases). V dropped 4 bases and J dropped 6 bases, with 17 bases sitting between them. Germline V gene data show CDR1 as SGHDT and CDR2 as YYEEEE. The CDR3 extends over 14 amino acids. The CDR3 DNA sequence: TGTGCCAGCAGCCTACCGGACAATCTGGGCGAGCAGTACTTC. Its translation is CASSLPDNLGEQYF.

This chain joins TRBV27 and TRBJ2-7; possibly TRBD1 for D (6 bases). Germline V CDR1 and CDR2: MNHEY, SMNVEV (reference sequence). The CDR3 loop spans 14 amino acids. V was pared by 2 bases and J by 6 bases, with 14 bases between. CDR3 region: CASSLRWDKGEQYF. CDR3 coding DNA: TGTGCCAGCAGTTTAAGGTGGGACAAGGGCGAGCAGTACTTC.

The CDR3 reads CASSLPAGEPGELFF. CDR3 sequence (DNA): TGCGCCAGCAGCTTGCCAGCGGGAGAACCCGGGGAGCTGTTTTTT. The chain carries TRBV5-1 and TRBJ2-2, with TRBD2 matching 8 bases. This CDR3 is 15 amino acids long. Per germline, CDR1 SGHRS and CDR2 YFSETQ. V lost 1 base to trimming and J lost 6 bases; unmatched junction nucleotides: 5.

The chain carries TRBV6-4 and TRBJ2-3; D is possibly TRBD1 (6 bases). The CDR3 extends over 14 amino acids. Per germline, CDR1 MRHNA and CDR2 SNTAGT. V shed 8 bases and J shed 1 base, with 13 bases lying between them. The CDR3 here is CASSSEGGTDTQYF. CDR3 nucleotide sequence: TGTGCCAGCTCGAGTGAGGGGGGCACAGATACGCAGTATTTT.